The source of this TCR beta chain is a study of control samples from healthy donors and cancer patients. This clone was seen just once. Assay used: immunoSEQ multiplex PCR; TCRdb lists only in-frame clones, some missing. Of about 12,000 clones in the sample, 70% to 90% were seen once. The CDR3 contains 16 residues. Per the germline V gene, CDR1 is MNHEY and CDR2 is SMNVEV (reference sequence). After removal of 5 bases from V and 10 bases from J, the junction contained 15 bases not matched to a gene. The specimen was formalin-fixed, paraffin-embedded tissue. The J gene is TRBJ2-3, the V gene TRBV27; 10 bases are a match to TRBD2. This sequence originates from a male donor with melanoma. The CDR3 bases are TGTGCCAGCAGTCCTACCACTAGCGGGAAGTTCTCTGCGCAGTATTTT. Its protein product is CASSPTTSGKFSAQYF.